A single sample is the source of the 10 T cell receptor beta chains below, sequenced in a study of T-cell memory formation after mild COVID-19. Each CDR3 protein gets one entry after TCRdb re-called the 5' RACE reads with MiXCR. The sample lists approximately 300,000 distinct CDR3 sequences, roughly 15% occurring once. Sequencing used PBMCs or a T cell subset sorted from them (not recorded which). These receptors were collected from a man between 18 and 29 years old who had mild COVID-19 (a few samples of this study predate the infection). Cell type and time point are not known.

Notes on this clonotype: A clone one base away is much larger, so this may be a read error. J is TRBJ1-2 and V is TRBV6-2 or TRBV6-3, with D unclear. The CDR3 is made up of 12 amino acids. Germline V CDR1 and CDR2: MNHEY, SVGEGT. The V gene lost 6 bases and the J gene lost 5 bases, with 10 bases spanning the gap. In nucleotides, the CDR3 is TGTGCCAGCAGGTACCAGGAGTATGGCTACACCTTC. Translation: CASRYQEYGYTF.

The CDR3 spells CASSYSAGQETQYF. CDR3 DNA: TGTGCCAGCAGTTACTCCGCAGGGCAAGAGACCCAGTACTTC. This chain uses TRBV6-2 or TRBV6-3 with TRBJ2-5, with D perhaps matching TRBD1 (5 bases). The germline gives CDR1 MNHEY, CDR2 SVGEGT. This CDR3 comprises 14 residues. Trimming shortened V by 0 bases and J by 2 bases, and 7 bases separated the two germline ends.

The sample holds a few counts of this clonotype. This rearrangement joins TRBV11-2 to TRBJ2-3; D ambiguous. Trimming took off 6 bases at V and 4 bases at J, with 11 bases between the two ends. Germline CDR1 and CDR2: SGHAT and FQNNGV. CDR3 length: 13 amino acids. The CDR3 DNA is TGTGCCAGCAGGGCCGGAAGTCCAGATACGCAGTATTTT. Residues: CASRAGSPDTQYF.

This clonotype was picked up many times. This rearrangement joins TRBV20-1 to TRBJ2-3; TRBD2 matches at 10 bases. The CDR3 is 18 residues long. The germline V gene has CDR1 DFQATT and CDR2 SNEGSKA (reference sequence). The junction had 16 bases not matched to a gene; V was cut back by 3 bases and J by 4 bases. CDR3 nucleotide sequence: TGCAGTGCTAGGGTTGCCCAGCGGGGGGGCCAGTCTGCAGATACGCAGTATTTT. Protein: CSARVAQRGGQSADTQYF.

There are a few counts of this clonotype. Here the CDR3 DNA reads TGTGCCAGCAGACACCACGCAGGCTATGGCTACACCTTC. As protein: CASRHHAGYGYTF. The genes are TRBV6-2 or TRBV6-3 and TRBJ1-2; D is unclear. This CDR3 is built from 13 residues. Trimming cost V 6 bases and J 4 bases, with 12 bases left between them. Germline V lookup: CDR1 MNHEY, CDR2 SVGEGT.

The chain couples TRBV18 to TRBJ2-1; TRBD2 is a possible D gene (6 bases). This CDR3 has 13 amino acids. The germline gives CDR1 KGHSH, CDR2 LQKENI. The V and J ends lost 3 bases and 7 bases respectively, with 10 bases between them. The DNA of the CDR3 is TGTGCCAGCTCACCCTCAGGGAGGAATGAGCAGTTCTTC. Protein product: CASSPSGRNEQFF.

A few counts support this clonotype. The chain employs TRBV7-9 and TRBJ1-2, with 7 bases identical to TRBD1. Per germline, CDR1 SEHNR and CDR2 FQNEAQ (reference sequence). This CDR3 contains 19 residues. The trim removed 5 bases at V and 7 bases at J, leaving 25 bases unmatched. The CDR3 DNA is TGTGCCAGCAGCCCAAAGGGAGGCGGGACAGCGAGACAGAGAGGTGGCTACACCTTC. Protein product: CASSPKGGGTARQRGGYTF.

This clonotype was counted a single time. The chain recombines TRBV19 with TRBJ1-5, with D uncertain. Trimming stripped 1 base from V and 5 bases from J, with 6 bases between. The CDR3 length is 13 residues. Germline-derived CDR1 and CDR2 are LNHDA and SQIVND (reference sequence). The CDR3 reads CASSIVNDQPQHF. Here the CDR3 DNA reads TGTGCCAGTAGTATAGTGAATGATCAGCCCCAGCATTTT.

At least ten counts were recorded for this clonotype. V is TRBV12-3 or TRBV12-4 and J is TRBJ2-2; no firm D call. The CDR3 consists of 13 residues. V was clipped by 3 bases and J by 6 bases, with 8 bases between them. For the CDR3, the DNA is TGTGCCAGCAGTTTCACCATTTCCGGGGAGCTGTTTTTT. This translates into CASSFTISGELFF.

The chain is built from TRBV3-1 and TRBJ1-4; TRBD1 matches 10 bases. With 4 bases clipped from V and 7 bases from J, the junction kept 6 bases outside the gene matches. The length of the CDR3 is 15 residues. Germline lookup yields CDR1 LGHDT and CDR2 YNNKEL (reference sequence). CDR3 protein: CASSLPGQGSEKLFF. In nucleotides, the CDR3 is TGTGCCAGCAGCCTGCCGGGACAGGGGAGTGAAAAACTGTTTTTT. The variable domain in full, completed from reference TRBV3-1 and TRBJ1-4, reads DTAVSQTPKYLVTQMGNDKSIKCEQNLGHDTMYWYKQDSKKFLKIMFSYNNKELIINETVPNRFSPKSPDKAHLNLHINSLELGDSAVYFCASSLPGQGSEKLFFGSGTQLSVL.